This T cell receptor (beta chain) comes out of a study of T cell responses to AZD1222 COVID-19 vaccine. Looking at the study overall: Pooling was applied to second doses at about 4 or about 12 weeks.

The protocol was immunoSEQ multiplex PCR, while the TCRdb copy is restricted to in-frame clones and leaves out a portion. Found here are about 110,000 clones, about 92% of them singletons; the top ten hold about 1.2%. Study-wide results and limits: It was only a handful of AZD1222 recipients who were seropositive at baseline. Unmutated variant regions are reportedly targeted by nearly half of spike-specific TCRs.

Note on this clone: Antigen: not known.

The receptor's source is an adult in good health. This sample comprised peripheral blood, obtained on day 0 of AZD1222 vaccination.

In DNA, the CDR3 is TGTGCCAGCAGTTACAGGGGGAATGAAAAACTGTTTTTT. Translated, it gives CASSYRGNEKLFF. The V and J genes are TRBV6-6 and TRBJ1-4; D may be TRBD1 (6 bases). Germline values: CDR1 MNHNY, CDR2 SVGAGI (reference sequence). This CDR3 is built from 13 residues. Between the trimmed V and J ends, which lost 2 bases and 5 bases, there was a span of 6 bases.